This TCR beta chain was found in a study of T cell responses to AZD1222 COVID-19 vaccine. The CDR3 covers 15 residues. Trimming shortened V by 3 bases and J by 2 bases, and 14 bases separated the two germline ends. Germline V gives CDR1 MNHEY, CDR2 SMNVEV (reference sequence). Findings and caveats of the study: Along spike, vaccine-associated CD4 TCRs were found throughout, with dominance at 160-218 and 743-854.

TCRdb's copy holds only in-frame clones and misses some; the assay was immunoSEQ multiplex PCR. Of about 140,000 clones in the sample, 70% to 90% are singletons; the top ten hold just over 5.5%. To note about this clone: What it binds is not known.

V and J are TRBV27 and TRBJ2-7, with a tentative D call TRBD1 (7 bases). This sample comprised peripheral blood, obtained on day 0 of AZD1222 vaccination. The sequence came from an adult in good health. CDR3 in DNA: TGTGCCAGCAGTTTTGGCAGGGGGGCGCCCTACGAGCAGTACTTC. It is translated as CASSFGRGAPYEQYF.